Here is one TCR beta chain with its context. Its antigen is not identified. The CDR3 is 13 amino acids. Germline CDR1 reads MDHEN; CDR2 reads SYDVKM. Trimming removed 10 bases at V and 5 bases at J, with 17 bases between. The sample is drawn from a study of T cell responses to AZD1222 COVID-19 vaccine. Study outcomes and limitations: Donor demographics were predominantly white British with a female majority; clonal diversity may be underestimated. The repertoires were collected only after the peak T cell response.

Clones were sequenced by immunoSEQ multiplex PCR, and TCRdb holds only the in-frame ones, with some missing. The sample consists of more than 80,000 clones, less than 95% of them appearing once. Analyses pooled second doses at about 4 or about 12 weeks. The specimen was peripheral blood, collected 28 days after the second AZD1222 dose. This sequence originates from an adult who received the AZD1222 COVID-19 vaccine. The genes are TRBV28 and TRBJ1-1, with D possibly being TRBD1 (5 bases). Here the CDR3 reads CAINSGGGTEAFF. DNA for the CDR3: TGTGCCATCAACTCTGGGGGGGGGACTGAAGCTTTCTTT.